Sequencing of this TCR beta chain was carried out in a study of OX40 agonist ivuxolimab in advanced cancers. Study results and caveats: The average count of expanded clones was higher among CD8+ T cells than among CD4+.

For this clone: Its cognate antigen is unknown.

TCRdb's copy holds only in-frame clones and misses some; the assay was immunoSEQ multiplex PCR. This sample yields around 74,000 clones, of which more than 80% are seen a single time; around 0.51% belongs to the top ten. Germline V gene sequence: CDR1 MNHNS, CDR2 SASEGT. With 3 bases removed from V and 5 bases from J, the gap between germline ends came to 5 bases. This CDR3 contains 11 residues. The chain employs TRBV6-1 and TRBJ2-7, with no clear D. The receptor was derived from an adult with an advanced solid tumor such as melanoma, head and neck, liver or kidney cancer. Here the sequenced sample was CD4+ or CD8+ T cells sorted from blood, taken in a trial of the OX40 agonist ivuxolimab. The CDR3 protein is CASSEGHEQYF. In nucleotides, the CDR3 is TGTGCCAGCAGTGAGGGTCACGAGCAGTACTTC.